This T cell receptor beta chain came from a study of blood T cells in healthy people across ages. Broader study findings: From one million sequenced T cells, diversity estimates were lower bounds.

As concerns this clonotype: Its cognate antigen is unknown.

Alongside a J-beta primer mix, a sample-barcoded 5' primer served in a second PCR lasting about 7 to 12 cycles. TCRdb re-derived calls from the 5' RACE reads in MiXCR, one entry per CDR3 protein. The sample shows more than 900,000 distinct CDR3 sequences, about 28% of them seen only once. This CDR3 region has 15 residues. The V and J ends lost 1 base and 1 base respectively, with 11 bases between them. Germline CDR1 SGHKS, CDR2 YYEKEE (reference sequence). The same data also went into a second study, on T cells of mothers and their children.

The sample comprised blood. The chain carries TRBV5-5 and TRBJ1-1; no clear D. The sequence was obtained from a woman aged 40 to 50 in good health. Here the CDR3 reads CASSLNRPENTEAFF. The CDR3 coding sequence is TGTGCCAGCAGCTTGAACCGGCCAGAGAACACTGAAGCTTTCTTT.